This T cell receptor beta chain stems from a study of blood T cell repertoires in COVID-19. The overall study: Acute and convalescent COVID-19 samples came from the United States, Italy and Spain.

In the study's own analysis: Using reference gene primer amplification, nucleated cell counts were estimated. Produced via immunoSEQ multiplex PCR; TCRdb's table is partial and in-frame only. V, J and clone size reflect that table, while D and trimming were determined from the DNA. The sample lists roughly 230,000 clones, over 75% occurring once. In Seattle, patients joined the study during active infection and were tracked longitudinally. Sequencing was performed on peripheral blood. The TCR was taken from a man aged 45 to 65 with COVID-19, enrolled during active disease.

The DNA of the CDR3 is TGTGCCAGCAGTTTATGGGACGGGATCTCTGGAAACACCATATATTTT. Protein sequence: CASSLWDGISGNTIYF. V usage is TRBV28 and J usage is TRBJ1-3; D call uncertain. The CDR3 is made up of 16 amino acids. The ends were cut back, 0 bases at V and 0 bases at J, with 9 bases in the middle. The germline gives CDR1 MDHEN, CDR2 SYDVKM.